This record concerns one T cell receptor (beta chain) sequence. In the original analysis: The authors estimated nucleated cell counts from reference gene primer amplification. Sequenced by immunoSEQ multiplex PCR; TCRdb stores in-frame clones only, minus some. The V and J calls and clone size come from that table; D and trimming were worked out from the DNA. The profile covers some 260,000 clones, with over 75% appearing a single time and approximately 0.7% taken by the ten largest. This sample was taken from a study of blood T cell repertoires in COVID-19. Across the whole study: Sites across the United States, Italy and Spain contributed samples from acute and convalescent COVID-19. T cells, B-cell-depleted T cells, or PBMCs provided the cDNA or gDNA that served as material.

Germline CDR1 reads MNHEY; CDR2 reads SMNVEV (reference sequence). CDR3 size: 14 residues. Trimming cost V 6 bases and J 9 bases, with 21 bases left between them. V is TRBV27 and J is TRBJ2-7; TRBD2 might be the D (5 bases). The TCR was taken from a human donor in a cohort sampled during active COVID-19. Sequencing used peripheral blood. The CDR3 DNA reads as TGTGCCAGCAGCCGGAGCGGCGACGGCTCCGGGCAGTACTTC. Translation: CASSRSGDGSGQYF.